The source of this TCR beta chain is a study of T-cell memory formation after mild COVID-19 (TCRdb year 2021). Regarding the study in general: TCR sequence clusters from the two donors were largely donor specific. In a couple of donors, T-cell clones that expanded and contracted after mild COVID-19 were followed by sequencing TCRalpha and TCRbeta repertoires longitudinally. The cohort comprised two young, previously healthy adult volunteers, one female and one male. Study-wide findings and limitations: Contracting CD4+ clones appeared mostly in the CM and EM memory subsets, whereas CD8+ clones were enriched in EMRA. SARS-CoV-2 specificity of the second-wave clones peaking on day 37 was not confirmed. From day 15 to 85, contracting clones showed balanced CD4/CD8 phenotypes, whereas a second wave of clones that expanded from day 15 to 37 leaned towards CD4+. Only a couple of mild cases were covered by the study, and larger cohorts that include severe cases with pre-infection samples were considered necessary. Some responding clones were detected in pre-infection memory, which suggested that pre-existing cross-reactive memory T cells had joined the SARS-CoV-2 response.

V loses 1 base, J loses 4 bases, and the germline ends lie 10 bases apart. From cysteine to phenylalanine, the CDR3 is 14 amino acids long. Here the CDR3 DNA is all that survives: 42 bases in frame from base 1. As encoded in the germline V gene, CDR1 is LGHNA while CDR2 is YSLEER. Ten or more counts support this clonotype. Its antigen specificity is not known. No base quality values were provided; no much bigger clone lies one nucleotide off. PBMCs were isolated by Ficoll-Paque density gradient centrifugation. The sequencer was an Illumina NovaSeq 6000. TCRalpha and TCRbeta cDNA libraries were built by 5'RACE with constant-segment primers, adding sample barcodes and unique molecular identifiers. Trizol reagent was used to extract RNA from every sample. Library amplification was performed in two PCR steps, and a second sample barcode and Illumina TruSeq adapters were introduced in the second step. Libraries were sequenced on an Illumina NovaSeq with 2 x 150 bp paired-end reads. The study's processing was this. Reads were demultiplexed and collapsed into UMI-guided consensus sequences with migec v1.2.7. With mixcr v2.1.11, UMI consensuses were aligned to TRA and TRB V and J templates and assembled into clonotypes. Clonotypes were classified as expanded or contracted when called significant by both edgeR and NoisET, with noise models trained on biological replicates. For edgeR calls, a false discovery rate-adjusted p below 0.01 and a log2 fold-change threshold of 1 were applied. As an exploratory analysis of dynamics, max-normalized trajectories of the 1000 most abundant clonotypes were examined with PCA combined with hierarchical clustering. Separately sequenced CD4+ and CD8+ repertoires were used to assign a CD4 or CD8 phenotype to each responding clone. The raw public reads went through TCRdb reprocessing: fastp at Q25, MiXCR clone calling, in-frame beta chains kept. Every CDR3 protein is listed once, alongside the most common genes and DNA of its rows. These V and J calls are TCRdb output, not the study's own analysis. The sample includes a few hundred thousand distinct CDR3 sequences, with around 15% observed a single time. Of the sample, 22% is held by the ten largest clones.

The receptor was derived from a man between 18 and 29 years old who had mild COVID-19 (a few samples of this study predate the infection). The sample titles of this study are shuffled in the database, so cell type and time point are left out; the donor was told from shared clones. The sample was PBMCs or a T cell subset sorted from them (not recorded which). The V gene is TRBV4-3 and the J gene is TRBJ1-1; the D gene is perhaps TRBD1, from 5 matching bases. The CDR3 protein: CASSQVSGGTEAFF. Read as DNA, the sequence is TGCGCCAGCAGCCAAGTGTCTGGGGGCACTGAAGCTTTCTTT.